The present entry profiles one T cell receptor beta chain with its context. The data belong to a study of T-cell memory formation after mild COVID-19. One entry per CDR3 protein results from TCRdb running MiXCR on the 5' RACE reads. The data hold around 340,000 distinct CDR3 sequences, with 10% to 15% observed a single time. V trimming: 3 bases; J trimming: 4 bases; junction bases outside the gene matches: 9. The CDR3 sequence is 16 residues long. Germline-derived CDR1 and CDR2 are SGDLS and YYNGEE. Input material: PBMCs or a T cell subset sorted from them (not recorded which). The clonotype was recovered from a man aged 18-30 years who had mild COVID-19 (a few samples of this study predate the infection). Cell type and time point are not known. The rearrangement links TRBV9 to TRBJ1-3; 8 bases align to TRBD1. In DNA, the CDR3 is TGTGCCAGCAGCGCCGGGACAGGCCTAGGGGGAAACACCATATATTTT. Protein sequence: CASSAGTGLGGNTIYF.